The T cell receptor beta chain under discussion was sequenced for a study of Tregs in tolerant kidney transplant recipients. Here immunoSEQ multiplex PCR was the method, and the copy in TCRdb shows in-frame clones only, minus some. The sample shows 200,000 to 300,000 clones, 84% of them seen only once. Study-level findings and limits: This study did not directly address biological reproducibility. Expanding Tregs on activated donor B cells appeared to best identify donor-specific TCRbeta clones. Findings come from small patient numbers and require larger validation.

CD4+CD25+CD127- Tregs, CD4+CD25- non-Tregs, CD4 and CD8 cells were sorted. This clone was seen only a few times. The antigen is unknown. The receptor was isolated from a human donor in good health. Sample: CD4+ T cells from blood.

The CDR3 region is CASSLAAQGASNQPQHF. The CDR3 DNA follows: TGTGCCAGCAGCTTAGCGGCACAGGGGGCTAGCAATCAGCCCCAGCATTTT. The gene calls are TRBV7-8 and TRBJ1-5, with 9 bases that match TRBD1. The CDR3 has 17 residues. V lost 0 bases, J lost 0 bases, and 3 bases stayed unmatched. CDR1 is SGHVS and CDR2 is FQNEAQ in the germline V gene.